This T cell receptor (beta chain) was captured in a study of Ad26.COV2.S vaccination and SARS-CoV-2 variants. For the study at large: The vaccine Ad26.COV2.S was put into the muscle once, or twice with 56 days between. Study results and limitations: Reportedly, spike-specific CD8+ and CD4+ T cell responses achieved substantial breadth once vaccination had taken place.

Regarding this clone: The antigen is unknown.

There are 14 residues in the CDR3. The V gene end was trimmed by 7 bases and the J gene end by 4 bases; junction bases not matched to a gene: 7. Looked up from germline, CDR1 is MNHNY and CDR2 is SVGAGI (reference sequence). Treatment here: some 20 received Ad26.COV2.S at low or high dose, single or two shots; roughly five received placebo; per-sample allocation not given. Vaccine and placebo recipients were sampled on day 63 after the first injection. Recruitment in Boston yielded a donor of adult age, 18-55 years. The shot given was an Ad26 vector that makes Wuhan-strain SARS-CoV-2 spike. Data came from immunoSEQ multiplex PCR; TCRdb stores just in-frame clones and leaves some out. The table has roughly 700,000 clones, more than 80% seen once; the top ten hold about 1.5%.

This TCR was sampled from a person between 18 and 59 years old who received the Ad26.COV2.S COVID-19 vaccine or a placebo. The specimen comprised peripheral blood, sampled in a trial of Ad26.COV2.S vaccine versus placebo. The chain combines TRBV6-6 with TRBJ1-1; 9 nucleotides line up with TRBD1. The CDR3 DNA reads TGTGCCAGCACCTGGACAGGGGAGGCCACTGAAGCTTTCTTT. Its translation is CASTWTGEATEAFF.